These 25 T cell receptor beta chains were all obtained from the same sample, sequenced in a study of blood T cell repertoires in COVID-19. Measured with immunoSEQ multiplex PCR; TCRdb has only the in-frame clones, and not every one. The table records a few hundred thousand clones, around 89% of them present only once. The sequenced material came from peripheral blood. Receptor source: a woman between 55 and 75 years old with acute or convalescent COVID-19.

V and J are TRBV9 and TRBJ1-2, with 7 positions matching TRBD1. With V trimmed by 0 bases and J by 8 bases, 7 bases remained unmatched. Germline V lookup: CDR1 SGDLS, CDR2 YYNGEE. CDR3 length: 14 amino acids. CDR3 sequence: CASSVEQGHVGYTF. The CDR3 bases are TGTGCCAGCAGCGTAGAACAGGGGCACGTCGGCTACACCTTC.

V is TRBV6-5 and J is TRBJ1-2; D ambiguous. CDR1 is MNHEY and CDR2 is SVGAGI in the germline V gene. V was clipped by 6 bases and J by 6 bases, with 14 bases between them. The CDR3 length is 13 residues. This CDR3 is CASSPPGWDGYTF. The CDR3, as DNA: TGTGCCAGCAGCCCCCCCGGGTGGGATGGCTACACCTTC.

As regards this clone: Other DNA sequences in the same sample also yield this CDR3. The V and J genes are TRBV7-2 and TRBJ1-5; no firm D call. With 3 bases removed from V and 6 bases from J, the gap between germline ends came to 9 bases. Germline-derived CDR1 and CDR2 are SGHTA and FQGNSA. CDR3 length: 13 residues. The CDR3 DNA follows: TGTGCCAGCAGCTTGGAACGAGGTCAGCCCCAGCATTTT. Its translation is CASSLERGQPQHF. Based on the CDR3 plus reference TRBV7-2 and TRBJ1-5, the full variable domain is GAGVSQSPSNKVTEKGKDVELRCDPISGHTALYWYRQSLGQGLEFLIYFQGNSAPDKSGLPSDRFSAERTGGSVSTLTIQRTQQEDSAVYLCASSLERGQPQHFGDGTRLSIL.

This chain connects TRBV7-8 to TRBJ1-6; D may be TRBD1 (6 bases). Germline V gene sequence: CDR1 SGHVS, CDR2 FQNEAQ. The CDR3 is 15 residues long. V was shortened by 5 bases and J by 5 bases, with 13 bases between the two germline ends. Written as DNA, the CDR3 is TGTGCCAGCAGCGCACCCCAGGGGAATAATTCACCCCTCCACTTT. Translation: CASSAPQGNNSPLHF.

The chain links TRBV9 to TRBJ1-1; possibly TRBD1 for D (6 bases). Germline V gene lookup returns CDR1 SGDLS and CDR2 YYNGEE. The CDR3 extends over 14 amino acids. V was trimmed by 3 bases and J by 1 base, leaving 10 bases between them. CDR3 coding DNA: TGTGCCAGCAGCGCCGGACAGTCGAACACTGAAGCTTTCTTT. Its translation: CASSAGQSNTEAFF.

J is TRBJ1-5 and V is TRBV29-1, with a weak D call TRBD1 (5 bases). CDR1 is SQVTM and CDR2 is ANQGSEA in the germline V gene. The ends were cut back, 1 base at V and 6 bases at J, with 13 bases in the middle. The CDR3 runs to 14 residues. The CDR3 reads CSVEVAGRGQPQHF. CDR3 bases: TGCAGCGTTGAAGTAGCGGGGAGGGGTCAGCCCCAGCATTTT. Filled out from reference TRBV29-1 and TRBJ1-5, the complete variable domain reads SAVISQKPSRDICQRGTSLTIQCQVDSQVTMMFWYRQQPGQSLTLIATANQGSEATYESGFVIDKFPISRPNLTFSTLTVSNMSPEDSSIYLCSVEVAGRGQPQHFGDGTRLSIL.

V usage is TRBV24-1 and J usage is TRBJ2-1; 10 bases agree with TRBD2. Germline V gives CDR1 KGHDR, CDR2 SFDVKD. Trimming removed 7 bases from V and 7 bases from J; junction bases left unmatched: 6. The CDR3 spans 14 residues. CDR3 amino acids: CATREAGGPNEQFF. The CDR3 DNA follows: TGTGCCACCAGGGAAGCGGGAGGGCCTAATGAGCAGTTCTTC.

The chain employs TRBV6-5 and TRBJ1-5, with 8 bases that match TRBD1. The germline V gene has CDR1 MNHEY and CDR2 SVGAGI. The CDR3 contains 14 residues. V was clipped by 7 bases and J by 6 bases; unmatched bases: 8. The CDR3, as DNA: TGTGCCAGCACCGTGACAGGGGTGGGTCAGCCCCAGCATTTT. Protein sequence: CASTVTGVGQPQHF.

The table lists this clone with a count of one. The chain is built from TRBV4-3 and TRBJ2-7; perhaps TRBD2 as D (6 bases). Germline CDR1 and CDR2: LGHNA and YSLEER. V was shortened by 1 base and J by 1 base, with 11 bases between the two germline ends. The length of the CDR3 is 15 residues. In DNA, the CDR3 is TGCGCCAGCAGCCAAGTCGTGGGGGGATCCTACGAGCAGTACTTC. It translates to CASSQVVGGSYEQYF.

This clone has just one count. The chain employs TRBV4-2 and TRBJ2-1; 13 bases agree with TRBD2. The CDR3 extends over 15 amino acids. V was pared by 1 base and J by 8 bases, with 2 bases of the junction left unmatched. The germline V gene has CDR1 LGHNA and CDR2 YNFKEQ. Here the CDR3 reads CASSQGTSGGDEQFF. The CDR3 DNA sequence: TGTGCCAGCAGCCAAGGGACTAGCGGGGGTGATGAGCAGTTCTTC.

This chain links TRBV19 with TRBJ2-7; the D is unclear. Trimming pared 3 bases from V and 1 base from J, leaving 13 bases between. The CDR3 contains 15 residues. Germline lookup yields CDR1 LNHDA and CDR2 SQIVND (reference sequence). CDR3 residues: CASSMTDSPSYEQYF. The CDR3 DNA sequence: TGTGCCAGTAGTATGACTGACTCCCCGTCCTACGAGCAGTACTTC.

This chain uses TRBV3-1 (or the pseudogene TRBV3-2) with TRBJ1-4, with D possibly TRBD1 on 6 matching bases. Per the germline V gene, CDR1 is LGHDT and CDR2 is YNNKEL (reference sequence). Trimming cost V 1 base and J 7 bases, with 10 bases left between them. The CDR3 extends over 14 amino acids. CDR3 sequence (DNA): TGTGCCAGCAGCCAAGGGGGGGGGCGTGAAAAACTGTTTTTT. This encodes CASSQGGGREKLFF.

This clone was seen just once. CDR3 sequence (DNA): TGTGCCAGCAGTTCCCCGGGACAGGGGGAAAAACTGTTTTTT. It translates to CASSSPGQGEKLFF. The chain uses TRBV28 and TRBJ1-4, with 10 bases aligning to TRBD1. There are 14 residues in the CDR3. Germline CDR1 reads MDHEN; CDR2 reads SYDVKM. Unmatched junction bases numbered 4, after V lost 4 bases and J lost 8 bases.

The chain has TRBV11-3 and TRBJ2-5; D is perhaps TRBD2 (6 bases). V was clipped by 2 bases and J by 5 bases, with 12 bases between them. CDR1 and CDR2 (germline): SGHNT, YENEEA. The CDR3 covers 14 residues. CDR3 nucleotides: TGTGCCAGCAGCTTAAGTAGAGGAGGGGAGACCCAGTACTTC. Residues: CASSLSRGGETQYF. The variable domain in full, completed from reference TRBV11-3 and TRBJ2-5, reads EAGVVQSPRYKIIEKKQPVAFWCNPISGHNTLYWYLQNLGQGPELLIRYENEEAVDDSQLPKDRFSAERLKGVDSTLKIQPAELGDSAVYLCASSLSRGGETQYFGPGTRLLVL.

The CDR3 sequence is CASSTGQEPVYEKLFF. CDR3 in DNA: TGTGCCAGCAGCACTGGGCAGGAACCCGTTTATGAAAAACTGTTTTTT. The genes are TRBV5-5 and TRBJ1-4, with D hard to call. CDR1 SGHKS and CDR2 YYEKEE come from the germline V gene (reference sequence). CDR3 length: 16 amino acids. V dropped 4 bases and J dropped 6 bases, with 19 bases sitting between them.

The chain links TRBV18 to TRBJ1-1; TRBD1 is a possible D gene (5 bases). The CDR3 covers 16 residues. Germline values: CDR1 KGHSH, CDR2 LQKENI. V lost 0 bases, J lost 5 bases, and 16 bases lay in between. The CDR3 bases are TGTGCCAGCTCACCACCATTGCGGGGGGATATAACTGAAGCTTTCTTT. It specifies CASSPPLRGDITEAFF.

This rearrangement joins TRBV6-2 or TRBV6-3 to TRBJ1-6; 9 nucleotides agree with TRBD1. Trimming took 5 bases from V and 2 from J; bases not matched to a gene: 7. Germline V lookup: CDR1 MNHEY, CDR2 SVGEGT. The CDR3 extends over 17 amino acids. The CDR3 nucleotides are TGTGCCAGCAGTCAACGGACAGGGGTCCCCTATAATTCACCCCTCCACTTT. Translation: CASSQRTGVPYNSPLHF.

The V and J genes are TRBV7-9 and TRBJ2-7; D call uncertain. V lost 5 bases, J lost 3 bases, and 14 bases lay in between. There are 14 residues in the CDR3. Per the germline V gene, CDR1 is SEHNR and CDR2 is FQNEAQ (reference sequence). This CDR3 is CASSLSLDDYEQYF. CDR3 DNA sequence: TGTGCCAGCAGCCTTTCCCTAGACGACTACGAGCAGTACTTC.

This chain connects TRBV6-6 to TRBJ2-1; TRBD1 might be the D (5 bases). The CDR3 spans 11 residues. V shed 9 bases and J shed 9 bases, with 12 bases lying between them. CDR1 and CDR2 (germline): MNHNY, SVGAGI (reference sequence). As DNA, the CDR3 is TGTGCCAGTCAGGGAAACGCTGAGCAGTTCTTC. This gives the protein CASQGNAEQFF.

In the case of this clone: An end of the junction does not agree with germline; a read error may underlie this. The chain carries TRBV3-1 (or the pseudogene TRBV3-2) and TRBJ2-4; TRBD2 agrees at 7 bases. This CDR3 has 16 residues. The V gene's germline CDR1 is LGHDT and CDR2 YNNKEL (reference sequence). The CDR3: CASTQPSGSGKNIQYF. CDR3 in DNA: TGTGCCAGCACCCAACCTAGCGGTTCGGGCAAAAACATTCAGTACTTC.

DNA for the CDR3: TGTGCCAGCAGCGCCGGGACACCGAGCTCCTACGAGCAGTACTTC. Translating gives CASSAGTPSSYEQYF. The chain recombines TRBV5-4 with TRBJ2-7, with a possible D match to TRBD1 (6 bases). Trimming removed 4 bases at V and 0 bases at J, with 14 bases between. Per the germline V gene, CDR1 is SGHNT and CDR2 is YYREEE (reference sequence). This CDR3 region has 15 residues.

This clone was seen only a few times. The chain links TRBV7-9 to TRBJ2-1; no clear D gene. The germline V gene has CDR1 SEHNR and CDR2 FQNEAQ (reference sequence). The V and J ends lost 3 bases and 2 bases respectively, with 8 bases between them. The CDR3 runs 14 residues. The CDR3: CASSLQLTYNEQFF. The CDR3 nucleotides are TGTGCCAGCAGCTTGCAGTTAACCTACAATGAGCAGTTCTTC.

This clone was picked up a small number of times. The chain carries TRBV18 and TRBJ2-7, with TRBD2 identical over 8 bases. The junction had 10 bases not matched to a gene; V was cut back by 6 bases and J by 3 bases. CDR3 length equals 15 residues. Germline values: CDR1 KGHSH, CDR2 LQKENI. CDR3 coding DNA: TGTGCCAGCTCCGGGGGGGGCGCGGCCCTCTACGAGCAGTACTTC. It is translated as CASSGGGAALYEQYF.

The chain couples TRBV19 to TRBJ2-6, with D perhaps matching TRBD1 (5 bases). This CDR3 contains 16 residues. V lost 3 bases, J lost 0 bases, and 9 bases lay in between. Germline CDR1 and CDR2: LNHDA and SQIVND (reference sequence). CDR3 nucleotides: TGTGCCAGTAGTATCAGTACAGGCTCTGGGGCCAACGTCCTGACTTTC. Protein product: CASSISTGSGANVLTF.

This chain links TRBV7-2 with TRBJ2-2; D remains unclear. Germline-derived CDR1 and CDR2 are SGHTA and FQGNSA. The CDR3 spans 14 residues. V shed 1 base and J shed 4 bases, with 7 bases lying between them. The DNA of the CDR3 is TGTGCCAGCAGCTTAGTGGTCAGCACCGGGGAGCTGTTTTTT. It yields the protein CASSLVVSTGELFF.